Following are 24 T cell receptor beta chains from one sample sequenced in a study of blood T cell repertoires in COVID-19. Data came from immunoSEQ multiplex PCR; TCRdb stores just in-frame clones and leaves some out. Of around 68,000 clones listed, roughly 92% are singletons. The sequencing sample was made of peripheral blood. The receptors here all came from a man in his sixties or seventies with active COVID-19.

The genes are TRBV11-3 and TRBJ1-5, with 12 bases fitting TRBD1. The trim removed 5 bases at V and 7 bases at J, leaving 3 bases unmatched. From germline, CDR1 is SGHNT and CDR2 YENEEA. The CDR3 covers 14 residues. This CDR3 is CASSTGQGAQPQHF. The CDR3 DNA sequence: TGTGCCAGCAGCACGGGACAGGGGGCCCAGCCCCAGCATTTT.

This sequence joins TRBV6-5 and TRBJ1-1; D gene uncertain. This CDR3 is built from 15 residues. The V end lost 0 bases, the J end lost 4 bases, and 12 bases lay between the germline ends. Germline values: CDR1 MNHEY, CDR2 SVGAGI. The CDR3 sequence: CASSYSRVSSTEAFF. CDR3 nucleotides: TGTGCCAGCAGTTACTCGAGGGTCAGTAGCACTGAAGCTTTCTTT.

The rearrangement uses TRBV9 and TRBJ2-1; 13 bases fit TRBD2. The CDR3 runs 15 residues. The V segment lost 4 bases and the J segment 4 bases; nucleotides outside the gene matches: 2. Germline lookup yields CDR1 SGDLS and CDR2 YYNGEE. This CDR3 is CASSQLAGGYNEQFF. CDR3 nucleotide sequence: TGTGCCAGCAGCCAACTAGCGGGGGGGTACAATGAGCAGTTCTTC.

The V call is TRBV15, the J call TRBJ1-5, with D uncertain. The CDR3 runs 13 residues. Germline assignment: CDR1 LNHNV and CDR2 YYDKDF (reference sequence). Trimming cost V 3 bases and J 5 bases, with 8 bases left between them. The CDR3 region has the DNA TGTGCCACCAGCAGGGACTATGATCAGCCCCAGCATTTT. Its protein is CATSRDYDQPQHF.

This clone was detected once. CDR3 sequence reads: CASSTHGQVDNYGYTF. In nucleotides, the CDR3 is TGTGCCAGCAGCACTCATGGACAGGTAGATAACTATGGCTACACCTTC. V usage is TRBV13 and J usage is TRBJ1-2, with TRBD1 matching 7 bases. Germline V CDR1 and CDR2: PRHDT, FYEKMQ (reference sequence). This CDR3 has 16 amino acids. The junction had 10 bases not matched to a gene; V was cut back by 5 bases and J by 1 base.

J is TRBJ2-7 and V is TRBV5-5; the match to TRBD2 covers 12 bases. Germline loops: CDR1 SGHKS, CDR2 YYEKEE (reference sequence). V was clipped by 4 bases and J by 3 bases; unmatched bases: 8. CDR3 length: 16 amino acids. CDR3 sequence: CASSPLGLAGLYEQYF. CDR3 in DNA: TGTGCCAGCAGCCCACTCGGACTAGCGGGACTCTACGAGCAGTACTTC.

This chain links TRBV19 with TRBJ2-1; 14 nucleotides align to TRBD2. The CDR3 totals 18 residues. The J segment lost 0 bases and the V segment lost 5 bases, leaving 6 bases of the junction unmatched. Germline loops: CDR1 LNHDA, CDR2 SQIVND (reference sequence). The CDR3 bases are TGTGCCAGTAGTCCCCGGACTAGCGGGGGGCTCTCCTACAATGAGCAGTTCTTC. This sequence encodes CASSPRTSGGLSYNEQFF.

The chain uses TRBV7-2 and TRBJ2-7; D is possibly TRBD2 (5 bases). The V end was cut by 5 bases, the J end by 0 bases, with 14 bases between. CDR1 and CDR2 from the germline V gene are SGHTA and FQGNSA. The CDR3 has 15 residues. CDR3 in DNA: TGTGCCAGCAGCCTGGACTCGCAAGGCTCCTACGAGCAGTACTTC. This gives the protein CASSLDSQGSYEQYF.

V usage is TRBV6-1 and J usage is TRBJ2-7, with D uncertain. Germline CDR1 reads MNHNS; CDR2 reads SASEGT. V was cut by 2 bases and J by 2 bases, with 16 bases left in between. The CDR3 consists of 16 residues. The CDR3 sequence is CASSESQLTGTYEQYV. The DNA for the CDR3 is TGTGCCAGCAGTGAATCGCAACTAACTGGAACCTACGAGCAGTACGTC.

This clone was detected a few times. The V gene is TRBV10-1, the J gene TRBJ2-1; perhaps TRBD2 as D (7 bases). CDR1 is WNHNN, CDR2 SYGVQD, per germline (reference sequence). V shed 6 bases and J shed 0 bases, with 15 bases lying between them. This CDR3 region has 16 residues. The CDR3 nucleotides are TGCGCCAGCAGCGAACCGGGGGGCCCCTCCTACAATGAGCAGTTCTTC. As protein: CASSEPGGPSYNEQFF.

This sequence joins TRBV4-1 and TRBJ1-1, with D possibly being TRBD1 (5 bases). The CDR3 is 15 amino acids. The V and J ends lost 1 base and 4 bases respectively, with 13 bases between them. Germline assignment: CDR1 MGHRA and CDR2 YSYEKL. The CDR3 DNA sequence: TGCGCCAGCAGCCAAGGGCAGGGTGGCAGCACTGAAGCTTTCTTT. Amino acid sequence: CASSQGQGGSTEAFF.

The chain is built from TRBV5-4 and TRBJ1-3; maybe TRBD1 (6 bases). This CDR3 has 16 amino acids. V lost 5 bases to trimming and J lost 1 base, with 16 bases between them. CDR1 is SGHNT and CDR2 is YYREEE in the germline V gene (reference sequence). In DNA, the CDR3 is TGTGCCAGCAGTTCTGGGGGCAGGAGGTCTGGAAACACCATATATTTT. Translating it yields CASSSGGRRSGNTIYF.

The chain joins TRBV3-1 (or the pseudogene TRBV3-2) to TRBJ1-1, with a possible D match to TRBD1 (6 bases). This CDR3 is 14 amino acids long. Between the trimmed V and J ends, which lost 4 bases and 0 bases, there was a span of 9 bases. Germline V gene sequence: CDR1 LGHDT, CDR2 YNNKEL (reference sequence). The CDR3 region has the DNA TGTGCCAGCAGCCGAGGACAGATGAACACTGAAGCTTTCTTT. Its translation: CASSRGQMNTEAFF.

The V and J genes are TRBV15 and TRBJ1-5, with D maybe TRBD1 (5 bases). V lost 4 bases to trimming and J lost 1 base, with 11 bases between them. This CDR3 contains 15 residues. Germline lookup yields CDR1 LNHNV and CDR2 YYDKDF (reference sequence). The CDR3 DNA follows: TGTGCCACCAGCATTCTCTCAGGGAGCAATCAGCCCCAGCATTTT. This encodes CATSILSGSNQPQHF. Using reference TRBV15 and TRBJ1-5 for the parts outside the CDR3, the full variable domain is DAMVIQNPRYQVTQFGKPVTLSCSQTLNHNVMYWYQQKSSQAPKLLFHYYDKDFNNEADTPDNFQSRRPNTSFCFLDIRSPGLGDTAMYLCATSILSGSNQPQHFGDGTRLSIL.

The J gene is TRBJ2-1, the V gene TRBV2; D not certain. The CDR3 totals 13 residues. The germline gives CDR1 SNHLY, CDR2 FYNNEI. Trimming stripped 7 bases from V and 0 bases from J, with 7 bases between. The CDR3 is CASTESSYNEQFF. The CDR3 DNA sequence: TGTGCCAGCACGGAGAGCTCCTACAATGAGCAGTTCTTC. Full variable domain (outside the CDR3, taken from reference TRBV2 and TRBJ2-1): EPEVTQTPSHQVTQMGQEVILRCVPISNHLYFYWYRQILGQKVEFLVSFYNNEISEKSEIFDDQFSVERPDGSNFTLKIRSTKLEDSAMYFCASTESSYNEQFFGPGTRLTVL.

J is TRBJ2-2 and V is TRBV4-3; 9 nucleotides match TRBD1. Losses at the gene ends were 2 bases for V and 4 bases for J; bases not matched to a gene: 5. The CDR3 length is 16 residues. Germline loops: CDR1 LGHNA, CDR2 YSLEER. Here the CDR3 DNA reads TGCGCCAGCAGCCAAAGCACAGGGGGCTCCACCGGGGAGCTGTTTTTT. Amino acids: CASSQSTGGSTGELFF.

The chain joins TRBV6-6 to TRBJ2-4; D not resolved. V lost 7 bases and J 0 bases, leaving 16 bases between the germline ends. Germline-derived CDR1 and CDR2 are MNHNY and SVGAGI (reference sequence). This CDR3 is built from 16 residues. CDR3 bases: TGTGCCAGCACCCCCCCCGGGTCCTTAGCCAAAAACATTCAGTACTTC. Protein: CASTPPGSLAKNIQYF.

This sequence joins TRBV6-5 and TRBJ2-7; 8 positions agree with TRBD1. This CDR3 is built from 13 residues. Germline CDR1 is MNHEY and CDR2 is SVGAGI. V lost 7 bases, J lost 5 bases, and 7 bases stayed unmatched. In DNA, the CDR3 is TGTGCCAGCAACCAGGGGGCAGGCGACGAGCAGTACTTC. Its translation is CASNQGAGDEQYF.

The V call is TRBV28, the J call TRBJ1-1, with D unclear. Germline CDR1 reads MDHEN; CDR2 reads SYDVKM. The V end lost 6 bases, the J end lost 0 bases, and 17 bases lay between the germline ends. This CDR3 spans 16 amino acids. CDR3 amino acids: CASRTPMEAVNTEAFF. DNA for the CDR3: TGTGCCAGCAGGACCCCCATGGAGGCGGTGAACACTGAAGCTTTCTTT.

The chain uses TRBV6-4 and TRBJ2-1, with 13 bases lining up with TRBD2. This CDR3 is built from 15 residues. Germline V lookup: CDR1 MRHNA, CDR2 SNTAGT. J was trimmed by 10 bases and V by 3 bases; bases with no gene match: 6. The CDR3 region is CASSDTTSGGAEQFF. CDR3 nucleotides: TGTGCCAGCAGTGATACCACTAGCGGGGGGGCCGAGCAGTTCTTC.

The J gene is TRBJ1-5, the V gene TRBV7-7, with 9 bases lining up with TRBD1. This CDR3 contains 15 residues. Unmatched junction bases numbered 11, after V lost 10 bases and J lost 4 bases. CDR1 is SSHAT, CDR2 FNYEAQ, per germline (reference sequence). As DNA, the CDR3 is TGTGCCACGTCTAAGGGACAGGGCAAGAATCAGCCCCAGCATTTT. Residues: CATSKGQGKNQPQHF.

This clone was seen only once. CDR3 in DNA: TGTGCCAGCAGCACGACAGGCCAAGAGACCCAGTACTTC. This codes for CASSTTGQETQYF. The V and J genes are TRBV5-4 and TRBJ2-5; TRBD1 might be the D (6 bases). Germline V CDR1 and CDR2: SGHNT, YYREEE (reference sequence). CDR3 length: 13 residues. The germline V and J ends were trimmed by 4 bases and 1 base, with 8 bases remaining between them.

The gene calls are TRBV5-6 and TRBJ1-1; D is uncertain. V was clipped by 8 bases and J by 4 bases, with 18 bases between them. Germline-derived CDR1 and CDR2 are SGHDT and YYEEEE. The CDR3 loop spans 14 amino acids. CDR3 bases: TGTGCCAGTATCCGGGTCGGGGTGGGCACTGAAGCTTTCTTT. Protein sequence: CASIRVGVGTEAFF.

The chain's CDR3 is CASSGGAGGYNEQFF. The CDR3, as DNA: TGTGCCAGCAGCGGGGGAGCGGGGGGCTACAATGAGCAGTTCTTC. J is TRBJ2-1 and V is TRBV11-3, with 9 bases lining up with TRBD2. Trimming at V came to 5 bases and at J to 3 bases, leaving 5 bases not matched to a gene. Germline CDR1 and CDR2: SGHNT and YENEEA. This CDR3 spans 15 amino acids.